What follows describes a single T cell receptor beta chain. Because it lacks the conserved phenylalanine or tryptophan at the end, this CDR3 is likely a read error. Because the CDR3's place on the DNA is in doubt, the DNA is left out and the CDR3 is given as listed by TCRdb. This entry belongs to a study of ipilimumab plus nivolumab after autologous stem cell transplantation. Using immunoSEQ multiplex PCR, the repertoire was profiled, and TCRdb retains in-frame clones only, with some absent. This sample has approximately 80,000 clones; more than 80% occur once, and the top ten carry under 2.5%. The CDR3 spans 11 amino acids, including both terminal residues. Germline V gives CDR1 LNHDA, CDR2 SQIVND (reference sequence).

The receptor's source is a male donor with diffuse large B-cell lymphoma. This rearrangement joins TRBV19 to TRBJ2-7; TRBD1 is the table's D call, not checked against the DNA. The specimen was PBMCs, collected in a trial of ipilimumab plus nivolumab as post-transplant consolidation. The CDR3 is CASRTGTENTA.